This T cell receptor (beta chain) stems from a study of blood T cell repertoires in COVID-19. The wider study: The United States, Italy and Spain supplied acute and convalescent COVID-19 samples. The analysed material was cDNA or gDNA that came from T cells, B-cell-depleted T cells, or PBMCs.

Study processing details: Amplification of reference gene primers provided the estimated nucleated cell counts. Only in-frame clones appear in the TCRdb table, and some are missing; sequencing was by immunoSEQ multiplex PCR. That table furnishes V, J and clone size, whereas the DNA furnished D and trimming. The sample includes approximately 140,000 clones, around 86% of them seen just once. After removal of 4 bases from V and 5 bases from J, the junction contained 10 bases not matched to a gene. This CDR3 is 15 amino acids long. Germline V gives CDR1 SGDLS, CDR2 YYNGEE. The TCR comes from a man in his forties with active or convalescent COVID-19. The gene calls are TRBV9 and TRBJ2-3; 7 bases are shared with TRBD2. Sequencing was done on a sample of peripheral blood. The CDR3 spells CASSTPGTTGDTQYF. DNA for the CDR3: TGTGCCAGCAGCACCCCGGGGACTACTGGAGATACGCAGTATTTT.